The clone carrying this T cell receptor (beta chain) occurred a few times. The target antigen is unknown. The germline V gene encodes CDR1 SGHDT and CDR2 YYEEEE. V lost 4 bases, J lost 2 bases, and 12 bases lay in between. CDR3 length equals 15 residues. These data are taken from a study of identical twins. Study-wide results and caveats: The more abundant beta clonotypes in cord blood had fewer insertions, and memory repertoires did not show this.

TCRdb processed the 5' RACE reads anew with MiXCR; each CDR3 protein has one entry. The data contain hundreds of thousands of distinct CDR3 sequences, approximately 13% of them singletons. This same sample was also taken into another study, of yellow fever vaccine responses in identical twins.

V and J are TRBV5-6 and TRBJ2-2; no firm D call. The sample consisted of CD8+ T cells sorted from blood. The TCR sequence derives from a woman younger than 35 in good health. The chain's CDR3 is CASSPEQKNTGELFF. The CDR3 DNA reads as TGTGCCAGCAGCCCGGAGCAGAAAAACACCGGGGAGCTGTTTTTT.